The rows below give T cell receptor beta chains drawn from one sample of a study of blood T cell repertoires in COVID-19. Profiled with immunoSEQ multiplex PCR; TCRdb holds only in-frame clones, not every one. There are about 40,000 clones in the sample; about 88% occur only once, and more than 15% lies in the top ten. The sequenced material came from peripheral blood. The source is a man aged 45 to 65 in a cohort sampled during active COVID-19. The CDR3 runs from the conserved cysteine through the conserved F or W. The D gene is left open where the match is weak. Expanded clones get a size class; other rows say once, few or many, or leave the size out.

CDR3 protein | CDR3 DNA | V gene | D gene | J gene | clone size
CATSDPDSPGGAVQYF | TGTGCCACCAGTGATCCGGACAGCCCGGGGGGGGCCGTCCAGTACTTC | TRBV24-1 | TRBD2 | TRBJ2-5 | NA
CASSDREETGELFF | TGTGCCAGCAGCGACAGGGAGGAAACCGGGGAGCTGTTTTTT | TRBV6-5 | NA | TRBJ2-2 | few
CASSLGQGQETQYF | TGTGCCAGCAGCCTCGGACAGGGGCAAGAGACCCAGTACTTC | TRBV6-6 | TRBD1 | TRBJ2-5 | once
CASSLVAGGAYEQYF | TGTGCCAGCAGCTTAGTAGCGGGGGGTGCCTACGAGCAGTACTTC | TRBV11-1 | TRBD2 | TRBJ2-7 | NA
CASSLGLYNEQFF | TGTGCCAGCAGCTTGGGACTTTACAATGAGCAGTTCTTC | TRBV7-9 | NA | TRBJ2-1 | NA
CATGQGAEAFF | TGTGCCACCGGACAGGGGGCTGAAGCTTTCTTT | TRBV10-3 | TRBD1 | TRBJ1-1 | NA
CASSFASGGAFAQYF | TGTGCCAGCAGCTTCGCAAGCGGGGGGGCATTCGCGCAGTATTTT | TRBV7-2 | TRBD2 | TRBJ2-3 | NA
CASSSLREGRPQYF | TGTGCCAGCAGCTCCCTTCGGGAAGGGAGGCCCCAGTACTTC | TRBV7-8 | NA | TRBJ2-5 | NA
CASSQDRGSTEAFF | TGCGCCAGCAGCCAAGATCGGGGAAGCACTGAAGCTTTCTTT | TRBV4-1 | NA | TRBJ1-1 | NA
CASSSSTSGGQTQYF | TGTGCCAGCAGCTCCTCGACTAGCGGGGGACAGACCCAGTACTTC | TRBV13 | TRBD2 | TRBJ2-5 | few
CASSEVSNQPQHF | TGTGCCAGCAGTGAAGTAAGCAATCAGCCCCAGCATTTT | TRBV6-1 | NA | TRBJ1-5 | NA
CAVLWTSHYNEQFF | TGTGCCGTCTTATGGACTTCCCACTACAATGAGCAGTTCTTC | TRBV3-1/TRBV3-2 | NA | TRBJ2-1 | NA
CASSGTSGGLTDTQYF | TGTGCCAGCAGCGGGACTAGCGGGGGGCTCACAGATACGCAGTATTTT | TRBV6-4 | TRBD2 | TRBJ2-3 | NA